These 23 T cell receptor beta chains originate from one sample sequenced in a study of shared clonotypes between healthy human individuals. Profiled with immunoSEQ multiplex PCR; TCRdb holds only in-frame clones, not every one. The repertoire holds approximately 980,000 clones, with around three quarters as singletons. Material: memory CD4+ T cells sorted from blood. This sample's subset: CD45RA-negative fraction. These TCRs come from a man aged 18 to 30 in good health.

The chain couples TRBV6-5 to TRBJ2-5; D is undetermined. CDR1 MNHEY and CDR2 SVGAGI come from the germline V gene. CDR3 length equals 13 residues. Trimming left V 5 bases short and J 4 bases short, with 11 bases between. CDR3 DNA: TGTGCCAGCAGTATAAAATGGGGAGAGACCCAGTACTTC. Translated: CASSIKWGETQYF.

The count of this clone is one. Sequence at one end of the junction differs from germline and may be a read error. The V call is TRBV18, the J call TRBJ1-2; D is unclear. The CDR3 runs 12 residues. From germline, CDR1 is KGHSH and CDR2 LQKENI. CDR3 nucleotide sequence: TGTGCCAGCTCACCGGATTACAGTGTCCCAGGCTTC. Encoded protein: CASSPDYSVPGF.

CDR3 in DNA: TGTGCCAGCAGTTACTCGATAGGGGCCCCTGAAGCTTTCTTT. This gives the protein CASSYSIGAPEAFF. V is TRBV6-6 and J is TRBJ1-1; the D gene is possibly TRBD1 (5 bases). The length of the CDR3 is 14 residues. Trimming cost V 0 bases and J 6 bases, with 11 bases left between them. Germline V gene lookup returns CDR1 MNHNY and CDR2 SVGAGI (reference sequence).

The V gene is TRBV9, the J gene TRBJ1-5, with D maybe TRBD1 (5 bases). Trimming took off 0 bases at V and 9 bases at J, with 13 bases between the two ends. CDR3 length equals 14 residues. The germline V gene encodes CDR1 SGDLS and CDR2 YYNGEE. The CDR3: CASSVGGGDGPQHF. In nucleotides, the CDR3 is TGTGCCAGCAGCGTAGGCGGGGGAGACGGGCCCCAGCATTTT.

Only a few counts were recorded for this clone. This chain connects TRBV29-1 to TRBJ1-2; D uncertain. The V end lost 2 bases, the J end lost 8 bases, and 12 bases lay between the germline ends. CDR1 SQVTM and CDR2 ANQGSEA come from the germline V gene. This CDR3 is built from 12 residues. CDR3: CSVESVELGYTF. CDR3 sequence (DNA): TGCAGCGTTGAATCTGTTGAGCTCGGCTACACCTTC. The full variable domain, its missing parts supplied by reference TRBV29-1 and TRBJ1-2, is SAVISQKPSRDICQRGTSLTIQCQVDSQVTMMFWYRQQPGQSLTLIATANQGSEATYESGFVIDKFPISRPNLTFSTLTVSNMSPEDSSIYLCSVESVELGYTFGSGTRLTVV.

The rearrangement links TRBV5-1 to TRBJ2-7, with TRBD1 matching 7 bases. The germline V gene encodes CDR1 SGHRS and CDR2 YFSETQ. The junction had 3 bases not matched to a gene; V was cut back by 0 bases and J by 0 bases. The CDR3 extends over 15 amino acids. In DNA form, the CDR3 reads TGCGCCAGCAGCTTGGGCGGACAGGCCTCCTACGAGCAGTACTTC. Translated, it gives CASSLGGQASYEQYF.

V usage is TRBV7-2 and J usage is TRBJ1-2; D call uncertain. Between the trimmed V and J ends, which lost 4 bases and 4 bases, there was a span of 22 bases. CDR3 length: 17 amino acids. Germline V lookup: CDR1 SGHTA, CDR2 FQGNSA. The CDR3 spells CASSSNHRVLDGYGYTF. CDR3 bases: TGTGCCAGCAGCTCCAACCACCGGGTCCTAGACGGCTATGGCTACACCTTC.

CDR3 sequence: CASTRTGDSSGNTIYF. CDR3 coding DNA: TGTGCCAGCACTCGGACAGGGGACAGCTCTGGAAACACCATATATTTT. J is TRBJ1-3 and V is TRBV6-6; 9 bases map to TRBD1. V lost 7 bases to trimming and J lost 0 bases; unmatched junction nucleotides: 7. This CDR3 spans 16 amino acids. Germline V gene sequence: CDR1 MNHNY, CDR2 SVGAGI (reference sequence).

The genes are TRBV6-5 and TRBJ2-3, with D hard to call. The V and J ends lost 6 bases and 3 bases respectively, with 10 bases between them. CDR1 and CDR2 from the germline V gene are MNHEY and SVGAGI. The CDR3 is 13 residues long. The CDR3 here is CASSLPGTDTQYF. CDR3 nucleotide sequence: TGTGCCAGCAGCCTCCCTGGGACAGATACGCAGTATTTT.

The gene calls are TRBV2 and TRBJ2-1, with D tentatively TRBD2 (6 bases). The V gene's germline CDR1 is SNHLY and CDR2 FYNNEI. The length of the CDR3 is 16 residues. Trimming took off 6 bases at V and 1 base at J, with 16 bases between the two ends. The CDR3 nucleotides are TGTGCCAGCAGGGGCCCGGGACTCCAATCCTACAATGAGCAGTTCTTC. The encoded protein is CASRGPGLQSYNEQFF.

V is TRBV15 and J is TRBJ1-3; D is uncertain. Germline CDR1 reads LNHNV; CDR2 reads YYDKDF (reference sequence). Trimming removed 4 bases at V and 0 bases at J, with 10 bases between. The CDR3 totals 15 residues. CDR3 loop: CATSNLVNSGNTIYF. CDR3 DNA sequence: TGTGCCACCAGCAACTTGGTAAACTCTGGAAACACCATATATTTT.

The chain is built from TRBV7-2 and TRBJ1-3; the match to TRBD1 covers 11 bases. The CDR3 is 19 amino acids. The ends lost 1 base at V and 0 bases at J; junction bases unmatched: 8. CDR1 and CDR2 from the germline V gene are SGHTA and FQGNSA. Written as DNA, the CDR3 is TGTGCCAGCAGCTTAGAGGGACAGGGGGTAATAACCTCTGGAAACACCATATATTTT. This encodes CASSLEGQGVITSGNTIYF.

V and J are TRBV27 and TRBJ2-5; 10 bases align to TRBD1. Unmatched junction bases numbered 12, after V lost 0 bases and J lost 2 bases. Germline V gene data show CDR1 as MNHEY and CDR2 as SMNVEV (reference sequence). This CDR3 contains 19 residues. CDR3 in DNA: TGTGCCAGCAGTTTATCGGGACAGGGGACCTGGGGGGCTCAAGAGACCCAGTACTTC. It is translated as CASSLSGQGTWGAQETQYF.

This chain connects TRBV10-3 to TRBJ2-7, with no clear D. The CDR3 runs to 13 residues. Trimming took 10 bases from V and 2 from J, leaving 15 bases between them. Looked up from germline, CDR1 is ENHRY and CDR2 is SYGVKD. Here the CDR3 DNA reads TGTGCCACATCGTCGGGCACCGCCTACGAGCAGTACTTC. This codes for CATSSGTAYEQYF.

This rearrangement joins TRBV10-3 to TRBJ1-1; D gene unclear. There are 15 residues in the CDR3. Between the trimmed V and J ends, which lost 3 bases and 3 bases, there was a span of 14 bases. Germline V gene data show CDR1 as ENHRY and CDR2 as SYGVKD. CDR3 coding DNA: TGTGCCATCAGTGAATACTCTGAAGGGTACACTGAAGCTTTCTTT. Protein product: CAISEYSEGYTEAFF.

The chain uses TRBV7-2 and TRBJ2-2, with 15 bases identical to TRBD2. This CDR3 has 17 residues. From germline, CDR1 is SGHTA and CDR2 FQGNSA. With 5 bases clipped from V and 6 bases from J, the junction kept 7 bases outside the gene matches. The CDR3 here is CASSRRTSGGASGELFF. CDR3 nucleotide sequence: TGTGCCAGCAGCCGGAGGACTAGCGGGGGGGCCTCCGGGGAGCTGTTTTTT.

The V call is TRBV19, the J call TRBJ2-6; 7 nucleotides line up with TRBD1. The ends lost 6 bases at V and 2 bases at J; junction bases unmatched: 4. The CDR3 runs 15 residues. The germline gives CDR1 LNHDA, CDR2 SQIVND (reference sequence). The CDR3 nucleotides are TGTGCCAGTAGAATGACAGGGACTGGGGCCAACGTCCTGACTTTC. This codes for CASRMTGTGANVLTF.

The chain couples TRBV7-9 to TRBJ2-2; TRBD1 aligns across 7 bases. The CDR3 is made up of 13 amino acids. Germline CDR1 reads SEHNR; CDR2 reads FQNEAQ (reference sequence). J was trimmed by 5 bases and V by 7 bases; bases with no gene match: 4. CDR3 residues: CASTKGATGELFF. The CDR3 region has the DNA TGTGCCAGCACAAAGGGGGCAACCGGGGAGCTGTTTTTT. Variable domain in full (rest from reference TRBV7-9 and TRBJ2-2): DTGVSQNPRHKITKRGQNVTFRCDPISEHNRLYWYRQTLGQGPEFLTYFQNEAQLEKSRLLSDRFSAERPKGSFSTLEIQRTEQGDSAMYLCASTKGATGELFFGEGSRLTVL.

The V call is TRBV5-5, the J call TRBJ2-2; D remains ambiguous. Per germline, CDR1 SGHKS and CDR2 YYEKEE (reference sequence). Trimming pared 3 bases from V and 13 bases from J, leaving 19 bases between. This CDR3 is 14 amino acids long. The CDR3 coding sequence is TGTGCCAGCAGCTATGACATCCATCCCGTGGGGCTGTTTTTT. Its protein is CASSYDIHPVGLFF.

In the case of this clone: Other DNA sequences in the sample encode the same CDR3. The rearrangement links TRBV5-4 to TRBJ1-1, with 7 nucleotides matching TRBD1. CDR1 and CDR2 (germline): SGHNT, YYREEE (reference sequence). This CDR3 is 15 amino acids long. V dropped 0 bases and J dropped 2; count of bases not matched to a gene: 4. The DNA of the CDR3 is TGTGCCAGCAGCTTGGGACAGGGCGGAAACACTGAAGCTTTCTTT. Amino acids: CASSLGQGGNTEAFF.

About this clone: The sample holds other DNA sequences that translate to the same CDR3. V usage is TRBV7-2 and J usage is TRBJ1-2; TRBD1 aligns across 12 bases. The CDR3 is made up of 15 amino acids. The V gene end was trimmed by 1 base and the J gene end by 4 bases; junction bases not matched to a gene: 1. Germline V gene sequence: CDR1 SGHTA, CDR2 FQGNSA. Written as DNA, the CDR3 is TGTGCCAGCAGCTTAGGGGACAGGGGGCTCTATGGCTACACCTTC. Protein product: CASSLGDRGLYGYTF.

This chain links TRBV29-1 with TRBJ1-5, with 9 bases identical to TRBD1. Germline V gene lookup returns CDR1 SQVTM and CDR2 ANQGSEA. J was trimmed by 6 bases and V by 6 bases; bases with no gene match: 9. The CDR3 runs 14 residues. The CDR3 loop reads CSVAGQGESQPQHF. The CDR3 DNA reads TGCAGCGTAGCGGGACAGGGTGAAAGTCAGCCCCAGCATTTT. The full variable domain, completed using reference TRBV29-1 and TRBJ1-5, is SAVISQKPSRDICQRGTSLTIQCQVDSQVTMMFWYRQQPGQSLTLIATANQGSEATYESGFVIDKFPISRPNLTFSTLTVSNMSPEDSSIYLCSVAGQGESQPQHFGDGTRLSIL.

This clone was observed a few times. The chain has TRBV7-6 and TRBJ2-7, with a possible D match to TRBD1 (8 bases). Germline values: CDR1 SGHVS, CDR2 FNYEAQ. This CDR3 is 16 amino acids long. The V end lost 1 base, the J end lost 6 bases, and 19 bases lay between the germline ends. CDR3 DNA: TGTGCCAGCAGCTTAGACGGAACAGGGGGGGGACTCGAGCAGTACTTC. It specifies CASSLDGTGGGLEQYF.